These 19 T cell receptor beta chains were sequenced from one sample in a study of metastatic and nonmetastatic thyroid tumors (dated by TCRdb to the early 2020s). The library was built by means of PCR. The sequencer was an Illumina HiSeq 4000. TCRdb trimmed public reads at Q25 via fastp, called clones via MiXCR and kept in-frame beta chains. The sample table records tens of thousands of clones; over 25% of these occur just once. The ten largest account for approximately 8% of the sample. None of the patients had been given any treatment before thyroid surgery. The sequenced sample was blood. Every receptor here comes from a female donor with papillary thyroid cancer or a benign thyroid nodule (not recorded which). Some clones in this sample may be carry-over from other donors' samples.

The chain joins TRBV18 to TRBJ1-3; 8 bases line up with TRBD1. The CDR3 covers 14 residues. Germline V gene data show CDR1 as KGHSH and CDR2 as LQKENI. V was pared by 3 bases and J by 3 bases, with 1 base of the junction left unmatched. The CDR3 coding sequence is TGTGCCAGCTCACCGGACAGGGTTGGAAACACCATATATTTT. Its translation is CASSPDRVGNTIYF.

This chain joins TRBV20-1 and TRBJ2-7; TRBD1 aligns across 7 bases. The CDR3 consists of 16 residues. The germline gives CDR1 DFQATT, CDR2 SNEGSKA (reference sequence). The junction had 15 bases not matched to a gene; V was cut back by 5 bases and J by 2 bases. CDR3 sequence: CSARLLSGTEAYEQYF. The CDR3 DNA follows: TGCAGTGCTCGATTACTTTCCGGGACAGAAGCCTACGAGCAGTACTTC.

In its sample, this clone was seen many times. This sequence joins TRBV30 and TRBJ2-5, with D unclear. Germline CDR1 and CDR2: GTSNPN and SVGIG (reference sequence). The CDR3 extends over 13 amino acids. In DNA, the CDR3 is TGTGCGTCGTGGAGCACCCTTCAAGAGACCCAGTACTTC. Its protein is CASWSTLQETQYF.

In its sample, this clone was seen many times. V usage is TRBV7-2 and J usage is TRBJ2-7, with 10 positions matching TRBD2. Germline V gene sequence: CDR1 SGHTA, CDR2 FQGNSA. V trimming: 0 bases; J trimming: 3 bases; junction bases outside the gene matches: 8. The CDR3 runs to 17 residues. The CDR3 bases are TGTGCCAGCAGCTTAGCCCGATTAGCGGGAGGTAACTACGAGCAGTACTTC. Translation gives CASSLARLAGGNYEQYF.

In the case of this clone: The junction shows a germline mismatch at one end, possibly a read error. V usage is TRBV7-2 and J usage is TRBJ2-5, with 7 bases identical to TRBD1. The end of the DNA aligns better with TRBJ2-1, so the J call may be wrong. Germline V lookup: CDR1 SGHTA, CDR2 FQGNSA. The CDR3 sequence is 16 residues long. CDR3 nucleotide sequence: TGTGCCGGCAGCTTATCCCCCCAGGGGGAGCAAAATGAGCAGTTCTTC. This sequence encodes CAGSLSPQGEQNEQFF.

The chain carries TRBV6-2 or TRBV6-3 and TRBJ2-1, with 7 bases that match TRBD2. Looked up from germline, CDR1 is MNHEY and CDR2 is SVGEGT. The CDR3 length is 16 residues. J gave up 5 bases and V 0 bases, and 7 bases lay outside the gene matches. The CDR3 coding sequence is TGTGCCAGCAGTTACTCGGGCGGGGGAGGTCACAATGAGCAGTTCTTC. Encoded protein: CASSYSGGGGHNEQFF.

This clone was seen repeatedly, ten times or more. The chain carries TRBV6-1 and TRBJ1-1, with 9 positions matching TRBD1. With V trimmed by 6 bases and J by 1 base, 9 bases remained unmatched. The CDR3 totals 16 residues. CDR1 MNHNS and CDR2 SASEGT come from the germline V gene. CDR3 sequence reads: CASSLQTGGGNTEAFF. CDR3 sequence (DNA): TGTGCCAGCAGCCTACAAACAGGGGGCGGGAACACTGAAGCTTTCTTT.

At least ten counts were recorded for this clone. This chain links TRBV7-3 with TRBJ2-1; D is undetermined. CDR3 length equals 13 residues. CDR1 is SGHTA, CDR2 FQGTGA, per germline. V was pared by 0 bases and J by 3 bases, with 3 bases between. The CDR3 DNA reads TGTGCCAGCAGCTTAACTAGCTACAATGAGCAGTTCTTC. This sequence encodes CASSLTSYNEQFF.

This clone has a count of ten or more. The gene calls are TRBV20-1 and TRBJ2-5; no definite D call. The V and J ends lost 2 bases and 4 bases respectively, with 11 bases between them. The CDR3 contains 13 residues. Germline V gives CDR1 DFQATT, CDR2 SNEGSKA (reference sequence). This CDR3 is CSARLVSGETQYF. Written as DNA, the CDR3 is TGCAGTGCTAGACTTGTTTCGGGAGAGACCCAGTACTTC.

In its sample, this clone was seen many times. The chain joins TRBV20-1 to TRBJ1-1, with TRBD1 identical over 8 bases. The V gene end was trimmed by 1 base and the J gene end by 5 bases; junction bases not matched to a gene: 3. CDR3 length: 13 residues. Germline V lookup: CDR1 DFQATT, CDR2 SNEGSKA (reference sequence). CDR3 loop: CSARADRATEAFF. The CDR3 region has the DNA TGCAGTGCTAGAGCGGACAGGGCGACTGAAGCTTTCTTT.

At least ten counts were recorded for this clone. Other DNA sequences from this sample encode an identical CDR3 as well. CDR3 protein: CASSVPRGGGTNTGELFF. CDR3 DNA: TGTGCCAGCAGCGTACCGCGCGGGGGGGGAACGAACACCGGGGAGCTGTTTTTT. This chain connects TRBV9 to TRBJ2-2; 9 nucleotides agree with TRBD2. V dropped 1 base and J dropped 0; count of bases not matched to a gene: 7. The CDR3 sequence is 18 residues long. CDR1 and CDR2 (germline): SGDLS, YYNGEE.

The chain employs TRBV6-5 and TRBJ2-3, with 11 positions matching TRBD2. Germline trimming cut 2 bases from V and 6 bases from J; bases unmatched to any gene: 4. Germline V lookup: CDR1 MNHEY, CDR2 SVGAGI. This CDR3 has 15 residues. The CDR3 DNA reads TGTGCCAGCAGTTACGGTACTAGCGGGAGTGATACGCAGTATTTT. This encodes CASSYGTSGSDTQYF.

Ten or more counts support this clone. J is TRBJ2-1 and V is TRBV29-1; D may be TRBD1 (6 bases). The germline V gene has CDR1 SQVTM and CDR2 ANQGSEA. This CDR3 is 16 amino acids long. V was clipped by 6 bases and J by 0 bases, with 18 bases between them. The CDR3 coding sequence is TGCAGCGTCGCTGACAGGACAACAATCTCCTACAATGAGCAGTTCTTC. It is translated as CSVADRTTISYNEQFF.

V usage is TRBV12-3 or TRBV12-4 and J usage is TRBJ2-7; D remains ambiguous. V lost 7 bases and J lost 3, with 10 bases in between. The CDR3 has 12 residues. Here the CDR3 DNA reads TGTGCCAGCATCCCGGTGAACTACGAGCAGTACTTC. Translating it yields CASIPVNYEQYF.

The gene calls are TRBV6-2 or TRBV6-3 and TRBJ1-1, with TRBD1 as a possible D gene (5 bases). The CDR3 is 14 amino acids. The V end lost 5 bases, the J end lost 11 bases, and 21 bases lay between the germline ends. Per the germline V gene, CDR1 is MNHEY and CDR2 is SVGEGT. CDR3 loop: CASSATVPARVAFF. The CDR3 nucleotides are TGTGCCAGCAGTGCAACTGTCCCTGCCAGGGTGGCTTTCTTT.

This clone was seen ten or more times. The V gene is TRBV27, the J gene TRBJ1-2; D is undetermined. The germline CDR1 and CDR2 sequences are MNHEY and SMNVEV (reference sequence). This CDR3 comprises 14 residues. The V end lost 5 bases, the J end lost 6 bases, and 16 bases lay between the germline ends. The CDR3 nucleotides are TGTGCCAGCAGTCCTATACTAGGTATCGATGGCTACACCTTC. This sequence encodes CASSPILGIDGYTF.

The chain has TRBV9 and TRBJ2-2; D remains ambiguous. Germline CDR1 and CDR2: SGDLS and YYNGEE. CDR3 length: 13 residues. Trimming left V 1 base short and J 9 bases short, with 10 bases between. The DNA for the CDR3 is TGTGCCAGCAGCGTACAGTGCCACTGGGAGCTGTTTTTT. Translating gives CASSVQCHWELFF.

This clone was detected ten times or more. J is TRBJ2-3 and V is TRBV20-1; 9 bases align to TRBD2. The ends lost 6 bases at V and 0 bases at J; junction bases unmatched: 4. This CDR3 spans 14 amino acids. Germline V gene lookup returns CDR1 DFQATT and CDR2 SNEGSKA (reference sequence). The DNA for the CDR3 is TGCAGTGCGATTAGCGGGGGCAGCACAGATACGCAGTATTTT. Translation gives CSAISGGSTDTQYF.

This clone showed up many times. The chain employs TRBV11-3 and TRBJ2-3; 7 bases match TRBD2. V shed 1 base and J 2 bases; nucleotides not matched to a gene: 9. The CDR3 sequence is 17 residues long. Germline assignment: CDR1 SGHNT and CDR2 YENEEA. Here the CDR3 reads CASSLGSRGIPTDTQYF. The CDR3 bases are TGTGCCAGCAGCTTAGGGTCGCGGGGGATACCCACAGATACGCAGTATTTT. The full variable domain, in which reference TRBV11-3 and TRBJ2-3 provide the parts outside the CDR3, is EAGVVQSPRYKIIEKKQPVAFWCNPISGHNTLYWYLQNLGQGPELLIRYENEEAVDDSQLPKDRFSAERLKGVDSTLKIQPAELGDSAVYLCASSLGSRGIPTDTQYFGPGTRLTVL.